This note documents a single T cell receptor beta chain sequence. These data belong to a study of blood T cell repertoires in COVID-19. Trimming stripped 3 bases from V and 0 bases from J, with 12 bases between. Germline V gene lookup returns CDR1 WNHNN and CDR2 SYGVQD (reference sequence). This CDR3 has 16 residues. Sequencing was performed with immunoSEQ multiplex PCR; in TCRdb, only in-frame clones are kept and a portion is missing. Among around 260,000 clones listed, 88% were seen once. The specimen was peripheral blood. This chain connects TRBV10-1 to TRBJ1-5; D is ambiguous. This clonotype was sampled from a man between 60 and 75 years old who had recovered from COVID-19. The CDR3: CASSEAEKDSNQPQHF. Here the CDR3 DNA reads TGCGCCAGCAGTGAAGCGGAGAAGGATAGCAATCAGCCCCAGCATTTT.